The next 15 T cell receptor beta chains were all read from a single sample in a study of blood T cell repertoires in COVID-19. Sequencing was performed with immunoSEQ multiplex PCR; in TCRdb, only in-frame clones are kept and a portion is missing. The sample records 70,000 to 85,000 clones, approximately 90% being singletons. Sequenced material: peripheral blood. These receptors were obtained from a woman aged 50 to 60 with active or convalescent COVID-19.

This clone was found once. This chain links TRBV27 with TRBJ1-2, with D possibly TRBD1 on 6 matching bases. Germline V gene lookup returns CDR1 MNHEY and CDR2 SMNVEV (reference sequence). The CDR3 runs to 13 residues. Trimming removed 4 bases at V and 7 bases at J, with 13 bases between. The CDR3 sequence: CASSSQGLGGYTF. The CDR3 bases are TGTGCCAGCAGTTCCCAGGGGCTTGGTGGCTACACCTTC.

V is TRBV7-9 and J is TRBJ1-1; D may be TRBD1 (6 bases). The CDR3 contains 16 residues. Trimming left V 3 bases short and J 0 bases short, with 14 bases between. Germline V CDR1 and CDR2: SEHNR, FQNEAQ (reference sequence). The CDR3 sequence is CASSFHTQGVNTEAFF. The CDR3 coding sequence is TGTGCCAGCAGCTTCCACACACAGGGAGTGAACACTGAAGCTTTCTTT.

DNA of the CDR3: TGTGCCAGCAGTTCGGACACCGGGGAGCTGTTTTTT. It codes for CASSSDTGELFF. The chain is built from TRBV6-6 and TRBJ2-2; D uncertain. The CDR3 contains 12 residues. The germline V gene encodes CDR1 MNHNY and CDR2 SVGAGI (reference sequence). V was pared by 4 bases and J by 3 bases, with 3 bases between.

The V call is TRBV19, the J call TRBJ2-7; 8 nucleotides line up with TRBD1. The germline gives CDR1 LNHDA, CDR2 SQIVND (reference sequence). There are 16 residues in the CDR3. V shed 1 base and J 3 bases; nucleotides not matched to a gene: 8. CDR3: CASSIGTGTGDYEQYF. In nucleotides, the CDR3 is TGTGCCAGTAGTATAGGGACCGGGACAGGTGACTACGAGCAGTACTTC.

The chain recombines TRBV7-9 with TRBJ2-5; unclear D gene. Trimming took off 4 bases at V and 4 bases at J, with 10 bases between the two ends. CDR1 and CDR2 (germline): SEHNR, FQNEAQ (reference sequence). This CDR3 spans 13 amino acids. The CDR3: CASSSRGPETQYF. The CDR3 DNA follows: TGTGCCAGCAGCTCCCGTGGGCCAGAGACCCAGTACTTC.

This clone came up once. The chain combines TRBV9 with TRBJ1-1; D not resolved. Trimming shortened V by 2 bases and J by 4 bases, and 9 bases separated the two germline ends. Germline CDR1 SGDLS, CDR2 YYNGEE. CDR3 length: 13 amino acids. The CDR3 here is CASSVSLLTEAFF. CDR3 bases: TGTGCCAGCAGCGTCTCCTTACTCACTGAAGCTTTCTTT. Full variable domain (remainder filled in from reference TRBV9 and TRBJ1-1): DSGVTQTPKHLITATGQRVTLRCSPRSGDLSVYWYQQSLDQGLQFLIQYYNGEERAKGNILERFSAQQFPDLHSELNLSSLELGDSALYFCASSVSLLTEAFFGQGTRLTVV.

The chain recombines TRBV5-4 with TRBJ2-3, with a tentative D call TRBD2 (6 bases). From germline, CDR1 is SGHNT and CDR2 YYREEE (reference sequence). V was pared by 0 bases and J by 2 bases, with 13 bases between. This CDR3 contains 16 residues. CDR3 sequence (DNA): TGTGCCAGCAGCTTGGATATAGCTAGCGTCACAGATACGCAGTATTTT. This encodes CASSLDIASVTDTQYF.

CDR3 sequence (DNA): TGTGCCAGTAGTATTTATATGAACACCGGGGAGCTGTTTTTT. It yields the protein CASSIYMNTGELFF. V is TRBV19 and J is TRBJ2-2; no definite D call. V lost 3 bases, J lost 1 base, and 6 bases lay in between. There are 14 residues in the CDR3. Germline loops: CDR1 LNHDA, CDR2 SQIVND (reference sequence).

The J gene is TRBJ1-2, the V gene TRBV27, with 11 nucleotides matching TRBD1. The ends lost 4 bases at V and 6 bases at J; junction bases unmatched: 4. The CDR3 is 14 amino acids. Germline V gene lookup returns CDR1 MNHEY and CDR2 SMNVEV (reference sequence). CDR3 loop: CASSSWDRGDGYTF. The CDR3 bases are TGTGCCAGCAGTTCCTGGGACAGGGGGGATGGCTACACCTTC.

This chain connects TRBV30 to TRBJ1-5; unclear D gene. Germline V gene lookup returns CDR1 GTSNPN and CDR2 SVGIG (reference sequence). CDR3 length: 13 amino acids. The V gene lost 1 base and the J gene lost 2 bases, with 6 bases spanning the gap. The CDR3 DNA reads TGTGCCTGGAGTGGCCAGGGCAATCAGCCCCAGCATTTT. It yields the protein CAWSGQGNQPQHF.

Here the CDR3 DNA reads TGTGCCAGCAGTCTTGGGACAACCTACGAGCAGTACTTC. Residues: CASSLGTTYEQYF. The chain uses TRBV27 and TRBJ2-7, with D maybe TRBD1 (6 bases). CDR3 size: 13 residues. V lost 5 bases and J 2 bases, leaving 10 bases between the germline ends. Germline V gene data show CDR1 as MNHEY and CDR2 as SMNVEV (reference sequence).

The chain is built from TRBV14 and TRBJ1-4; 7 nucleotides match TRBD1. Per the germline V gene, CDR1 is SGHDN and CDR2 is FVKESK. Losses at the gene ends were 5 bases for V and 7 bases for J; bases not matched to a gene: 7. The CDR3 sequence is 14 residues long. The CDR3 region is CASSDHRGREKLFF. The CDR3 coding sequence is TGTGCCAGCAGCGACCACAGGGGACGTGAAAAACTGTTTTTT.

J is TRBJ1-3 and V is TRBV2, with TRBD1 as a possible D gene (6 bases). V lost 5 bases to trimming and J lost 2 bases, with 10 bases between them. The CDR3 is 14 residues long. Looked up from germline, CDR1 is SNHLY and CDR2 is FYNNEI. DNA for the CDR3: TGTGCCAGCAGTACAGGGTCTGCTGGAAACACCATATATTTT. This translates into CASSTGSAGNTIYF.

The chain's CDR3 is CASSLGGQGDNEQFF. DNA for the CDR3: TGTGCCAGCAGCTTGGGGGGACAGGGGGACAATGAGCAGTTCTTC. The rearrangement uses TRBV5-4 and TRBJ2-1, with 11 bases matching TRBD1. The CDR3 runs to 15 residues. Germline V gives CDR1 SGHNT, CDR2 YYREEE (reference sequence). After removal of 0 bases from V and 5 bases from J, the junction contained 1 base not matched to a gene.

This rearrangement joins TRBV7-2 to TRBJ2-5; 7 bases agree with TRBD2. Trimming took 5 bases from V and 4 from J; bases not matched to a gene: 4. Germline V gene lookup returns CDR1 SGHTA and CDR2 FQGNSA. This CDR3 comprises 13 residues. The CDR3 bases are TGTGCCAGCAGCGCCTCTAGCGGAGAGACCCAGTACTTC. The encoded protein is CASSASSGETQYF.